This T cell receptor (beta chain) was identified during a study of T-cell reconstitution after alpha-beta-depleted transplantation in children. Overall study findings and caveats: Newly produced T cells mostly provided counts and TCRbeta diversity after one year, as hyperexpanded clones declined.

Molecular barcoding with unique molecular identifiers was used for the TCRbeta library. Each CDR3 protein gets one entry after TCRdb re-called the PCR reads with MiXCR. Of over 120,000 distinct CDR3 sequences in the sample, around 10% were seen once. Trimming stripped 3 bases from V and 0 bases from J, with 11 bases between. Germline V gene sequence: CDR1 WSHSY, CDR2 SAAADI. This CDR3 contains 15 residues. On this clonotype itself: What it recognizes is unknown.

The V call is TRBV10-2, the J call TRBJ1-1; D is unclear. The source is a female patient aged 2-15 years who had a stem cell transplant for congenital amegakaryocytic thrombocytopenia, so the T cells may come from the graft donor. Specimen: PBMCs, mostly from graft donor cells, collected 180 days after TCRalphabeta/CD19-depleted stem cell transplant. The CDR3 DNA reads as TGCGCCAGCAGTGATAGTGCAATCATGAACACTGAAGCTTTCTTT. Amino acid sequence: CASSDSAIMNTEAFF.